This T cell receptor beta chain is drawn from a study of T cells in Graves' hyperthyroidism and ophthalmopathy. This clonotype was counted only a few times. The source material, RNA transcripts, was used to amplify TCR beta CDR3 regions. Primed by the HTBI set, a first-round RT-PCR was run on the TCR CDR3. In TCRdb, the multiplex PCR reads were re-called with MiXCR into one record per CDR3 protein. The profile shows fewer than 450,000 distinct CDR3 sequences, roughly 15% of them singletons. The TCR was taken from a woman in her thirties with Graves' hyperthyroidism that later progressed to Graves' ophthalmopathy. The material sequenced was blood.

In DNA, the CDR3 is TGTGCCAGCCGTAAAGTGGGACTAGCAGTCTCCTACAATGAGCAGTTCTTC. Residues: CASRKVGLAVSYNEQFF. The rearrangement uses TRBV27 and TRBJ2-1; 9 bases line up with TRBD2. The CDR3 runs to 17 residues. V was clipped by 8 bases and J by 0 bases; unmatched bases: 11. Germline V lookup: CDR1 MNHEY, CDR2 SMNVEV (reference sequence).